One and the same sample provided the 11 T cell receptor beta chains below, sequenced in a study of CD8+ T cells in alopecia areata. TCR sequencing used cDNA made by reverse transcription of extracted RNA. Sequenced by immunoSEQ multiplex PCR; TCRdb stores in-frame clones only, minus some. This sample has over 95,000 clones, with roughly three fifths found just once. The treatment is: oral pan-JAK inhibitor, 5-10 mg twice daily. The sample here was CD4+ T cells sorted from blood, taken at week 24, from a patient treated with tofacitinib. Source of these receptors: a human donor with alopecia areata.

This clone was seen once. J is TRBJ1-1 and V is TRBV4-2, with D possibly matching TRBD1 (6 bases). The V gene lost 1 base and the J gene lost 1 base, with 13 bases spanning the gap. CDR3 length: 16 amino acids. Looked up from germline, CDR1 is LGHNA and CDR2 is YNFKEQ. CDR3 DNA: TGTGCCAGCAGCCAAGGATCCGGACAGCAGAACACTGAAGCTTTCTTT. Its translation is CASSQGSGQQNTEAFF.

The genes are TRBV7-2 and TRBJ2-3; 9 bases map to TRBD2. Losses at the gene ends were 5 bases for V and 3 bases for J; bases not matched to a gene: 6. CDR1 is SGHTA and CDR2 is FQGNSA in the germline V gene. The CDR3 loop spans 15 amino acids. The CDR3 bases are TGTGCCAGCAGCCAAGCGGGGGGAGGTACAGATACGCAGTATTTT. Its translation is CASSQAGGGTDTQYF.

V is TRBV6-1 and J is TRBJ1-3, with unresolved D. Germline CDR1 MNHNS, CDR2 SASEGT. V dropped 3 bases and J dropped 0 bases, with 9 bases sitting between them. The CDR3 spans 15 residues. CDR3 region: CASSEVGVSGNTIYF. The CDR3 DNA is TGTGCCAGCAGTGAGGTCGGGGTCTCTGGAAACACCATATATTTT.

The V and J genes are TRBV5-1 and TRBJ1-4, with TRBD1 matching 7 bases. The germline CDR1 and CDR2 sequences are SGHRS and YFSETQ. This CDR3 region has 14 residues. Trimming at V came to 5 bases and at J to 7 bases, leaving 8 bases not matched to a gene. The CDR3 sequence is CASRPGQRAEKLFF. The DNA of the CDR3 is TGCGCCAGCAGACCGGGACAGAGGGCTGAAAAACTGTTTTTT.

V usage is TRBV30 and J usage is TRBJ2-5; 11 bases align to TRBD2. The germline CDR1 and CDR2 sequences are GTSNPN and SVGIG (reference sequence). V was pared by 3 bases and J by 1 base, with 13 bases of the junction left unmatched. This CDR3 has 18 amino acids. CDR3 in amino acids: CAWRRGVRTSGFQETQYF. As DNA, the CDR3 is TGTGCCTGGAGGCGAGGGGTGCGGACTAGCGGGTTCCAAGAGACCCAGTACTTC.

This chain joins TRBV19 and TRBJ1-2; maybe TRBD1 (5 bases). V lost 4 bases, J lost 1 base, and 16 bases lay in between. This CDR3 region has 16 residues. Germline V gives CDR1 LNHDA, CDR2 SQIVND (reference sequence). DNA of the CDR3: TGTGCCAGTAGTAGCGGGACCCCAACTGATAACTATGGCTACACCTTC. Translation gives CASSSGTPTDNYGYTF.

There are a few counts of this clone. The rearrangement links TRBV23-1 to TRBJ1-5, with 9 positions matching TRBD1. Being an ORF, TRBV23-1 has a function that is uncertain. Trimming took 2 bases from V and 2 from J; bases not matched to a gene: 4. CDR3 length: 16 residues. The CDR3 protein is CASSQGQGQGNQPQHF. The CDR3 nucleotides read TGCGCCAGCAGTCAAGGACAGGGGCAGGGCAATCAGCCCCAGCATTTT.

This clone has only a few counts. The rearrangement uses TRBV5-1 and TRBJ2-7; 10 nucleotides align to TRBD1. The ends lost 4 bases at V and 5 bases at J; junction bases unmatched: 6. Germline V CDR1 and CDR2: SGHRS, YFSETQ. This CDR3 has 14 residues. The CDR3 region is CASSPRTGGDEQYF. The CDR3 DNA sequence: TGCGCCAGCAGCCCCCGGACAGGGGGAGACGAGCAGTACTTC.

The chain recombines TRBV29-1 with TRBJ2-3; no reliable D call. Germline assignment: CDR1 SQVTM and CDR2 ANQGSEA. The CDR3 is made up of 11 amino acids. V lost 1 base and J 6 bases, leaving 5 bases between the germline ends. CDR3 in amino acids: CSVEGRDTQYF. In nucleotides, the CDR3 is TGCAGCGTTGAAGGAAGGGATACGCAGTATTTT.

The chain couples TRBV15 to TRBJ1-2, with D unclear. This CDR3 is 13 amino acids long. Germline CDR1 reads LNHNV; CDR2 reads YYDKDF (reference sequence). V shed 5 bases and J shed 0 bases, with 7 bases lying between them. CDR3 coding DNA: TGTGCCACCAGCCTGGTATCTAACTATGGCTACACCTTC. Protein: CATSLVSNYGYTF.

The chain combines TRBV4-1 with TRBJ1-5, with D maybe TRBD1 (5 bases). Germline V CDR1 and CDR2: MGHRA, YSYEKL. This CDR3 contains 14 residues. Trimming left V 1 base short and J 6 bases short, with 10 bases between. The CDR3 spells CASSQGTGGQPQHF. The CDR3 DNA is TGCGCCAGCAGCCAAGGGACGGGGGGTCAGCCCCAGCATTTT.